The T cell receptor beta chain described here comes from a study of molecular identifiers for immune sequencing clone quantification. TCRdb reanalysed the PCR reads using MiXCR and keeps one entry per CDR3 protein. The sample includes hundreds of thousands of distinct CDR3 sequences, 20% of them seen just once. In the case of this clonotype: With a much larger clone just one base away, this may be a read error.

Germline V CDR1 and CDR2: LGHDT, YNNKEL (reference sequence). The CDR3 is 13 amino acids. The clonotype originates from a human donor in good health. Some libraries in this study had Jurkat cell RNA spiked in. This rearrangement joins TRBV3-1 to TRBJ1-1, with D unresolved. The sequenced material came from naive CD8+ T cells from blood, with Jurkat cell RNA spiked in. As to subset: FACS-sorted CD8+CD4-CCR7+CD45RA+ naive T cells. CDR3 nucleotide sequence: TGTGCCAACAGCCAAGATCAGAACACTGAAGCTTTCTTT. This translates into CANSQDQNTEAFF.